This T cell receptor beta chain stems from a study of identical twins. From germline, CDR1 is SGHRS and CDR2 YFSETQ. This CDR3 comprises 15 residues. The trim removed 3 bases at V and 2 bases at J, leaving 6 bases unmatched. In its sample, this clonotype was seen many times. Its cognate antigen is unknown. Overall study findings and caveats: Zero-insertion analyses could be partly confounded by invariant MAIT and iNKT cells.

TCRdb fed the 5' RACE reads into MiXCR, producing one record per CDR3 protein. Among fewer than 800,000 distinct CDR3 sequences, just over 7% were seen once, and the ten largest hold approximately 1.5%. In addition, the sample was reused for a study of yellow fever vaccine responses in identical twins.

This receptor was obtained from a woman aged 18-29 years in good health. The rearrangement joins TRBV5-1 to TRBJ2-7; 9 bases agree with TRBD1. The sample taken for sequencing was PBMCs. CDR3 protein: CASSSETGGPYEQYF. The CDR3 coding sequence is TGCGCCAGCAGCTCGGAGACAGGGGGGCCCTACGAGCAGTACTTC.